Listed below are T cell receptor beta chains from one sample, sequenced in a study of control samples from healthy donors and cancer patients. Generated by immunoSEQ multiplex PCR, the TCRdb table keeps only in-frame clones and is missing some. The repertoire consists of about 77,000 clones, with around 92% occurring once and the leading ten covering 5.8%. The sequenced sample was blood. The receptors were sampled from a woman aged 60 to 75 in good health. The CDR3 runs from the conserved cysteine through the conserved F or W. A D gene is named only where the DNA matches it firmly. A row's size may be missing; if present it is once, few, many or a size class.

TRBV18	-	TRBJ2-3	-	CASSPGTDTQYF	TGTGCCAGCTCACCGGGAACAGATACGCAGTATTTT
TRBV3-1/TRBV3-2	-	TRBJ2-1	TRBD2	CASSQGLAGDRSSYNEQFF	TGTGCCAGCAGCCAAGGACTAGCGGGAGATAGGAGCTCCTACAATGAGCAGTTCTTC
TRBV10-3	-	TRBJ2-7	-	CAIGSSYEQYF	TGTGCCATCGGGAGCTCCTACGAGCAGTACTTC
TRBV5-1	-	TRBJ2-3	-	CASSLEGGTDTQYF	TGCGCCAGCAGCTTGGAGGGGGGCACAGATACGCAGTATTTT
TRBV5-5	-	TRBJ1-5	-	CASSLAALEPQHF	TGTGCCAGCAGCTTGGCGGCCTTGGAGCCCCAGCATTTT
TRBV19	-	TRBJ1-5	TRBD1	CASSTTGQGAGSNQPQHF	TGTGCCAGTAGTACCACGGGACAGGGGGCCGGGAGCAATCAGCCCCAGCATTTT
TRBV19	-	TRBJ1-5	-	CASSPHQGPQPQHF	TGTGCCAGTAGTCCCCACCAGGGGCCTCAGCCCCAGCATTTT
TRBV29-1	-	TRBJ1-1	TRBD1	CSVSQTGGLTEAFF	TGCAGCGTTTCTCAGACAGGGGGCCTGACTGAAGCTTTCTTT
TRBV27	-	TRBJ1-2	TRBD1	CASSLYRDRDGYTF	TGTGCCAGCAGTTTATACCGGGACAGGGACGGCTACACCTTC
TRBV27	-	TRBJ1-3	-	CASTPPAGSGNTIYF	TGTGCCAGCACCCCGCCGGCGGGTTCTGGAAACACCATATATTTT
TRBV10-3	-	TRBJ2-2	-	CAITPGPTNTGELFF	TGTGCCATCACCCCTGGTCCAACCAACACCGGGGAGCTGTTTTTT
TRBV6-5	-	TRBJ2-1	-	CASSSDRYNEQFF	TGTGCCAGCAGTTCTGACCGATACAATGAGCAGTTCTTC
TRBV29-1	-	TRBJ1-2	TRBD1	CSVARTGDYGYTF	TGCAGCGTTGCCCGGACAGGGGACTATGGCTACACCTTC
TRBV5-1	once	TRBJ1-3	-	CASSPDVSSGNTIYF	TGCGCCAGCAGCCCGGACGTAAGCTCTGGAAACACCATATATTTT
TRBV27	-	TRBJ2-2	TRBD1	CASSLPPGQGRTGELFF	TGTGCCAGCAGTTTACCCCCGGGACAGGGACGAACCGGGGAGCTGTTTTTT
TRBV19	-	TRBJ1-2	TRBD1	CASSTQGNYGYTF	TGTGCCAGTAGTACACAGGGGAACTATGGCTACACCTTC
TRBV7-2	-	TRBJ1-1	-	CASSSGGEAFF	TGTGCCAGCAGCTCCGGCGGCGAAGCTTTCTTT
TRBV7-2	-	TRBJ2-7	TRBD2	CASSLRAGGGHEQYF	TGTGCCAGCAGCCTCAGAGCGGGAGGCGGGCACGAGCAGTACTTC
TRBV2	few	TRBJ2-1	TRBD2	CASDRTDSGRHWGSYNEQFF	TGTGCCAGCGACAGAACAGATAGCGGGAGGCATTGGGGCTCCTACAATGAGCAGTTCTTC
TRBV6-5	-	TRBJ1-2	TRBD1	CASRWTGDYGYTF	TGTGCCAGCAGGTGGACAGGGGACTATGGCTACACCTTC
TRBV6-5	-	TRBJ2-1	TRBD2	CASTRTSGIYNEQFF	TGTGCCAGCACCCGAACTAGCGGGATCTACAATGAGCAGTTCTTC